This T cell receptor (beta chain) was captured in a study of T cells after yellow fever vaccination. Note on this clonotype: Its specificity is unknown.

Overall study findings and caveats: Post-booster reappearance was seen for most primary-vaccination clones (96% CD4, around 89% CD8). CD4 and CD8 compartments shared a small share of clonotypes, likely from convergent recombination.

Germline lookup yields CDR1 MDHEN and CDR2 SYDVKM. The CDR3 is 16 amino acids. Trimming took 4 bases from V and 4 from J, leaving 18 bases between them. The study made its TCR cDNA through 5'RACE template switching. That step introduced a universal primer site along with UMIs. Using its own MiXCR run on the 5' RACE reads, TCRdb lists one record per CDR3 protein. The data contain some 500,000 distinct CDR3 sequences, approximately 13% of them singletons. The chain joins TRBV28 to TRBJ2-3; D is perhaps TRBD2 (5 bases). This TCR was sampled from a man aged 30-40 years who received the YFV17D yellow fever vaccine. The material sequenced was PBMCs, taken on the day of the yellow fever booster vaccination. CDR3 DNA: TGTGCCAGCAGTTCGACCGCGGGTCCCGGGGCAGATACGCAGTATTTT. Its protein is CASSSTAGPGADTQYF. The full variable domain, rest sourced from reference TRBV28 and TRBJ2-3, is DVKVTQSSRYLVKRTGEKVFLECVQDMDHENMFWYRQDPGLGLRLIYFSYDVKMKEKGDIPEGYSVSREKKERFSLILESASTNQTSMYLCASSSTAGPGADTQYFGPGTRLTVL.